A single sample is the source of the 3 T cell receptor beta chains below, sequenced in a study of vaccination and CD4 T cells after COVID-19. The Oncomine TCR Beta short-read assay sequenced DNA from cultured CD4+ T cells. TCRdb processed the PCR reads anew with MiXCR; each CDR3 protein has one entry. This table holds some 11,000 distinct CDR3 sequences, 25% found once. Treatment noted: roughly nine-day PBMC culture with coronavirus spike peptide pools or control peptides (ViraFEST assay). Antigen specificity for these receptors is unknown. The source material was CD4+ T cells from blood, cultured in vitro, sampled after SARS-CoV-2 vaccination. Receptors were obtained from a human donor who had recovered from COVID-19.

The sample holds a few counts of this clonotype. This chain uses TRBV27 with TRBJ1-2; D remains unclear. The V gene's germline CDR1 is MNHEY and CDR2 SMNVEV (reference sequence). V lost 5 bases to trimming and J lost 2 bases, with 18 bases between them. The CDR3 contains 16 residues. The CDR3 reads CASSLRSGFYNYGYTF. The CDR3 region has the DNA TGTGCCAGCAGTCTTCGTTCCGGGTTTTACAACTATGGCTACACCTTC.

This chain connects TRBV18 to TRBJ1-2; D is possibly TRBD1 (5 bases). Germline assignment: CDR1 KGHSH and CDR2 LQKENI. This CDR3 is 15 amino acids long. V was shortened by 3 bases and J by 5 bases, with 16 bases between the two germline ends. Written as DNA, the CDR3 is TGTGCCAGCTCACCTGGACAAGGGGAACTTTATGGCTACACCTTC. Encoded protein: CASSPGQGELYGYTF.

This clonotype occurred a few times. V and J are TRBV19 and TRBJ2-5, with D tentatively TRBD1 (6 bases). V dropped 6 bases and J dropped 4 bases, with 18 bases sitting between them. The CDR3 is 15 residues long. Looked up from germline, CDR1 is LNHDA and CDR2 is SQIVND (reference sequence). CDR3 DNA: TGTGCCAGTAGCCCCCCCCACAGGGATCTAGAGACCCAGTACTTC. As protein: CASSPPHRDLETQYF.